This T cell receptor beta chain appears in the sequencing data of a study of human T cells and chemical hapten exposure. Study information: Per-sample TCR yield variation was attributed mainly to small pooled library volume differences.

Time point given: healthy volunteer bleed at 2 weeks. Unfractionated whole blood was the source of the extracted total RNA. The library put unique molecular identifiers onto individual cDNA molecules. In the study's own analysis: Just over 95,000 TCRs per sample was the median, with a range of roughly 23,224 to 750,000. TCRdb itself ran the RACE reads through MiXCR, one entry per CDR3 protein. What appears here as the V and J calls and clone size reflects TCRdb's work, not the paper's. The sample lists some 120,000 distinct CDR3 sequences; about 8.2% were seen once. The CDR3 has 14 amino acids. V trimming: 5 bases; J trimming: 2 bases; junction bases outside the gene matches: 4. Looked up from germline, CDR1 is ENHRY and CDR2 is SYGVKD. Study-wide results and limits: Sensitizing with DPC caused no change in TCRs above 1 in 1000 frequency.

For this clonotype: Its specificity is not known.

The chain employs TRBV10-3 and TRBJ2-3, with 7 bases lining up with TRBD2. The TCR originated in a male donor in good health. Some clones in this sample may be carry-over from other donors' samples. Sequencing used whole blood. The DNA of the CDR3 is TGTGCCATCAGTCCGGGACTACTCACAGATACGCAGTATTTT. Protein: CAISPGLLTDTQYF.